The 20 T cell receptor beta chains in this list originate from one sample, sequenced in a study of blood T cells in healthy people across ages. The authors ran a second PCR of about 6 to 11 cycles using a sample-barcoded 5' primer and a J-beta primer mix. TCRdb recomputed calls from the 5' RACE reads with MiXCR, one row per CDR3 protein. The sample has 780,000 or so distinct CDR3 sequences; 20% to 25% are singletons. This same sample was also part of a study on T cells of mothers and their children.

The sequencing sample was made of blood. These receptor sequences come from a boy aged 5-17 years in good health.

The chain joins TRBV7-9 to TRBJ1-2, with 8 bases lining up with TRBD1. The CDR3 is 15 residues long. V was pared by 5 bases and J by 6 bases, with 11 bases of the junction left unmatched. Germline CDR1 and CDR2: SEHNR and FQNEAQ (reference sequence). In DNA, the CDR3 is TGTGCCAGCAGCGCACCAGACAGGGGTTACGATGGCTACACCTTC. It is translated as CASSAPDRGYDGYTF.

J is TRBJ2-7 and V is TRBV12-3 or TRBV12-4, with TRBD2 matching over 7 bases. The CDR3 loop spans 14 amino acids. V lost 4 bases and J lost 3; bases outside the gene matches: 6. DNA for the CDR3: TGTGCCAGCAGTTACAGCGGGGCGTTCTACGAGCAGTACTTC. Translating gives CASSYSGAFYEQYF.

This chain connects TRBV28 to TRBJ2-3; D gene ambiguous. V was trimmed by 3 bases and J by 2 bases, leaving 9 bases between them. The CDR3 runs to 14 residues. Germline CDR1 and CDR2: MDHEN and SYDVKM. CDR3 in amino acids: CASSFSEDTDTQYF. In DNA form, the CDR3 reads TGTGCCAGCAGTTTTTCGGAAGACACAGATACGCAGTATTTT.

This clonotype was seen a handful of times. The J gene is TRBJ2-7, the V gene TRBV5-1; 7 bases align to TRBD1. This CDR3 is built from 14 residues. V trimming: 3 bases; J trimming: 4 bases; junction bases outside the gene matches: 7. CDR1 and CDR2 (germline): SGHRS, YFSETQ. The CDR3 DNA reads TGCGCCAGCAGCTCCAAGGGGGCGGTGTACGAGCAGTACTTC. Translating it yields CASSSKGAVYEQYF.

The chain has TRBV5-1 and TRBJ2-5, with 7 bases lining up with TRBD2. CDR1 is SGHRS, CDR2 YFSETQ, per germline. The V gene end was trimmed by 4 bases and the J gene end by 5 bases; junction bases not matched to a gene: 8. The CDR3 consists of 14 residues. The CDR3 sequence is CASSTRAREETQYF. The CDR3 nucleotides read TGCGCCAGCAGCACGAGGGCGCGGGAGGAGACCCAGTACTTC.

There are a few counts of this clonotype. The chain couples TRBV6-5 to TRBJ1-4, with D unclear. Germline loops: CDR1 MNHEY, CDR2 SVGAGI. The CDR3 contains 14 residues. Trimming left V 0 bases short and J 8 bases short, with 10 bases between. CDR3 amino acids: CASSYSTRPEKLFF. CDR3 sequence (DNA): TGTGCCAGCAGTTACTCGACACGCCCAGAAAAACTGTTTTTT.

CDR3 coding DNA: TGTGCCAGCAGTGAAGGTCATCTAGCCAAAAACATTCAGTACTTC. This encodes CASSEGHLAKNIQYF. V usage is TRBV25-1 and J usage is TRBJ2-4, with D hard to call. This CDR3 is 15 amino acids long. Trimming cost V 2 bases and J 0 bases, with 8 bases left between them. CDR1 and CDR2 (germline): MGHDK, SYGVNS. The full variable domain, rest sourced from reference TRBV25-1 and TRBJ2-4, is EADIYQTPRYLVIGTGKKITLECSQTMGHDKMYWYQQDPGMELHLIHYSYGVNSTEKGDLSSESTVSRIRTEHFPLTLESARPSHTSQYLCASSEGHLAKNIQYFGAGTRLSVL.

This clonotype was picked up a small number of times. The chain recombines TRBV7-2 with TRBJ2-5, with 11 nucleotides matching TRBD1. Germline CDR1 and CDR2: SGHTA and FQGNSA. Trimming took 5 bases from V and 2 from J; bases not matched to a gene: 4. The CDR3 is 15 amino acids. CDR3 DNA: TGTGCCAGCAGCGCCAGGGACAGGGGGCAAGAGACCCAGTACTTC. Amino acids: CASSARDRGQETQYF.

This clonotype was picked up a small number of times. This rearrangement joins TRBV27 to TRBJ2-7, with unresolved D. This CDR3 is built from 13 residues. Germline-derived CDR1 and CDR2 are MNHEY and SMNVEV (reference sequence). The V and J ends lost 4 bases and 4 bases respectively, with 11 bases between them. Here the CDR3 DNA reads TGTGCCAGCAGTTCTAGACTGACTTACGAGCAGTACTTC. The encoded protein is CASSSRLTYEQYF.

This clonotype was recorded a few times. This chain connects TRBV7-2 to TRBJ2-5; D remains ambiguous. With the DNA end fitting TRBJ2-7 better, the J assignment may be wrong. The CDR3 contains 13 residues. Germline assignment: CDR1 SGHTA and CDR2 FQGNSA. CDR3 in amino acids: CASSRQEGYEQYF. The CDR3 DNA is TGTGCCAGCAGCCGACAAGAAGGCTACGAGCAGTACTTC.

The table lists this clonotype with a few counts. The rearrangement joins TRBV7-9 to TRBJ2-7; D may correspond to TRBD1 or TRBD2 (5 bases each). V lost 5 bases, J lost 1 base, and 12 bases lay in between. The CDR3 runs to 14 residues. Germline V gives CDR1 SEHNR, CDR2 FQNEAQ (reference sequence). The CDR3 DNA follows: TGTGCCAGCAGCCCCGCCGAGGGGTCCTACGAGCAGTACTTC. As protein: CASSPAEGSYEQYF.

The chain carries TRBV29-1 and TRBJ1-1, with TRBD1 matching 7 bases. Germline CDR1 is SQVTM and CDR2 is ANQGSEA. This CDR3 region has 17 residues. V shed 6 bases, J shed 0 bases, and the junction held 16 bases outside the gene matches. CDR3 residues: CSVAHTGESRMNTEAFF. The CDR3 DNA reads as TGCAGCGTCGCGCATACAGGGGAATCAAGGATGAACACTGAAGCTTTCTTT.

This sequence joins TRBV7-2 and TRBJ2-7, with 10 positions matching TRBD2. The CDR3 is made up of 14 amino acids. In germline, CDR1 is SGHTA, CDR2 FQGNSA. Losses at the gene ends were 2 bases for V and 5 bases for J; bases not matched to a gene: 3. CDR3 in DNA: TGTGCCAGCAGCTTACTAGCGGGAGTTAACGAGCAGTACTTC. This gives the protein CASSLLAGVNEQYF.

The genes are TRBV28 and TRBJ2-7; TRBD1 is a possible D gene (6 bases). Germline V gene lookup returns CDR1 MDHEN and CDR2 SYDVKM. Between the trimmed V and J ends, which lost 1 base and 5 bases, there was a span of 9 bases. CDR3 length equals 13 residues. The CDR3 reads CASSLSTGNEQYF. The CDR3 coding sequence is TGTGCCAGCAGTTTATCTACAGGGAACGAGCAGTACTTC.

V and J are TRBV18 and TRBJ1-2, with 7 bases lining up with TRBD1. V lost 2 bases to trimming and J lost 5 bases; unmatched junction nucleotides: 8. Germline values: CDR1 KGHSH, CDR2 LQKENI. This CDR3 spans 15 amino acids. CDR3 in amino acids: CASSPEQGGRYGYTF. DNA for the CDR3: TGTGCCAGCTCACCAGAGCAGGGGGGGCGATATGGCTACACCTTC.

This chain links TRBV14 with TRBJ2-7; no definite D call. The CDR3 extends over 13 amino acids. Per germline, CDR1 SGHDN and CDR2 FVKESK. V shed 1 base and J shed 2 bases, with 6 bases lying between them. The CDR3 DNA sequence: TGTGCCAGCAGCCAAGTCATACCCTACGAGCAGTACTTC. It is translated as CASSQVIPYEQYF.

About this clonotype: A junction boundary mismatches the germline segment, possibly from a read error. This CDR3 is CANSIAPVAKGGEQYF. In nucleotides, the CDR3 is TGTGCCAATAGTATAGCCCCCGTTGCCAAGGGTGGAGAGCAGTACTTC. The genes are TRBV19 and TRBJ2-7; D gene unclear. The CDR3 spans 16 residues. Germline CDR1 is LNHDA and CDR2 is SQIVND (reference sequence). The full variable domain, with the rest looked up from reference TRBV19 and TRBJ2-7, is DGGITQSPKYLFRKEGQNVTLSCEQNLNHDAMYWYRQDPGQGLRLIYYSQIVNDFQKGDIAEGYSVSREKKESFPLTVTSAQKNPTAFYLCANSIAPVAKGGEQYFGPGTRLTVT.

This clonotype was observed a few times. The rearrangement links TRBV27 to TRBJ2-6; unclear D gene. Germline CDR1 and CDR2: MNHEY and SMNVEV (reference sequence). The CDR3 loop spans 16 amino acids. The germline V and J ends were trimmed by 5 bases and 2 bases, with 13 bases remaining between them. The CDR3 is CASSPYISTGANVLTF. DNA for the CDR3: TGTGCCAGCAGTCCCTACATAAGCACTGGGGCCAACGTCCTGACTTTC.

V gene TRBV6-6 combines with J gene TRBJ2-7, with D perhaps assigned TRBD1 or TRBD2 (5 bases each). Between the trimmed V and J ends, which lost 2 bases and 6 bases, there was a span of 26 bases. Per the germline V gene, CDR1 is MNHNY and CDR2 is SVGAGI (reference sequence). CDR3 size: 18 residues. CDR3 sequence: CASSYDPGRMASHAEQYF. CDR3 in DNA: TGTGCCAGCAGTTACGACCCAGGGAGAATGGCTAGTCACGCCGAGCAGTACTTC.

The CDR3 spells CASSKIGDSTDTQYF. As DNA, the CDR3 is TGTGCCAGCAGTAAAATAGGTGACAGCACAGATACGCAGTATTTT. The chain joins TRBV7-2 to TRBJ2-3; no firm D call. In germline, CDR1 is SGHTA, CDR2 FQGNSA. This CDR3 has 15 residues. V was pared by 6 bases and J by 0 bases, with 13 bases between.